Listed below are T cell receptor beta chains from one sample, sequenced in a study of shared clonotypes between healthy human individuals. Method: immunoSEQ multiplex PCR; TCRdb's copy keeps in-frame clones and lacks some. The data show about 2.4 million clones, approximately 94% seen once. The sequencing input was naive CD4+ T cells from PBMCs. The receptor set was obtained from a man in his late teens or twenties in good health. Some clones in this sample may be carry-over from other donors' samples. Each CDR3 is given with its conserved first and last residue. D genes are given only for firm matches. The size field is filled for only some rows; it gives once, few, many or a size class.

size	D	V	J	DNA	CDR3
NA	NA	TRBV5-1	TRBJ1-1	TGCGCCAGCAGCTCCACCGGGACACAGAACACTGAAGCTTTCTTT	CASSSTGTQNTEAFF
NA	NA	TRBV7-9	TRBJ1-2	TGTGCCAGCAGCCCAGGACGCTATGGCTACACCTTC	CASSPGRYGYTF
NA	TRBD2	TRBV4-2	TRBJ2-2	TGTGCCAGCAGCCAAGTCGCAGGGAGGGACACCGGGGAGCTGTTTTTT	CASSQVAGRDTGELFF
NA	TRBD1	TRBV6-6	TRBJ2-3	TGTGCCAGCAGTAACCAACAGGGGTCGGATACGCAGTATTTT	CASSNQQGSDTQYF
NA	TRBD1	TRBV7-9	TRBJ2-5	TGTGCCAGCAGCTTAGGGACAGGGTGGCAAGAGACCCAGTACTTC	CASSLGTGWQETQYF
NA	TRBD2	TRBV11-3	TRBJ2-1	TGTGCCAGCAGCTGGACTAGCGGGAGAGGGACGTCCTACAATGAGCAGTTCTTC	CASSWTSGRGTSYNEQFF
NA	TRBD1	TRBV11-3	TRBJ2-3	TGTGCCAGCAGCTTAGATATTGGGACAGGGACAGATACGCAGTATTTT	CASSLDIGTGTDTQYF
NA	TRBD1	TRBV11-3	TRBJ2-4	TGTGCCAGCAGCCAGGGACAGTCGGCCAAAAACATTCAGTACTTC	CASSQGQSAKNIQYF
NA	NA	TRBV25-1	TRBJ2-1	TGTGCCAGCAGTGAAGACTACAATGAGCAGTTCTTC	CASSEDYNEQFF
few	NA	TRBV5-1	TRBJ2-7	TGCGCCAGCAGCTGGGGGGACAGCTCCTACGAGCAGTACTTC	CASSWGDSSYEQYF
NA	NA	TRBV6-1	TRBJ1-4	TGTGCCAGCAGTGCACCAGGGGCGGGGTCTTCCCGTGAAAAACTGTTTTTT	CASSAPGAGSSREKLFF